The T cell receptor (beta chain) under discussion was sequenced for a study of CD8 T cells in ankylosing spondylitis. Findings and caveats of the study: Ankylosing spondylitis blood appeared to be characterized by a TCR beta motif of several highly homologous variants.

The CDR3 is 15 residues long. TCRdb recomputed calls from the 5' RACE reads with MiXCR, one row per CDR3 protein. The sample includes approximately 400,000 distinct CDR3 sequences, under 20% of them seen just once. This clonotype appeared a few times. Its antigen is not identified. The TCR was taken from a male donor with ankylosing spondylitis. V usage is TRBV21-1 and J usage is TRBJ2-1; whether TRBD2, the table's D call, matches the DNA was not checked. TRBV21-1 is deemed a pseudogene. The specimen sequenced was blood, either unsorted or a sorted T cell fraction (not recorded which). CDR3 sequence: CASNTQASGYNEQFF. The CDR3, as DNA: TGTGCCAGCAACACACAGGCTAGCGGCTACAATGAGCAGTTCTTC.